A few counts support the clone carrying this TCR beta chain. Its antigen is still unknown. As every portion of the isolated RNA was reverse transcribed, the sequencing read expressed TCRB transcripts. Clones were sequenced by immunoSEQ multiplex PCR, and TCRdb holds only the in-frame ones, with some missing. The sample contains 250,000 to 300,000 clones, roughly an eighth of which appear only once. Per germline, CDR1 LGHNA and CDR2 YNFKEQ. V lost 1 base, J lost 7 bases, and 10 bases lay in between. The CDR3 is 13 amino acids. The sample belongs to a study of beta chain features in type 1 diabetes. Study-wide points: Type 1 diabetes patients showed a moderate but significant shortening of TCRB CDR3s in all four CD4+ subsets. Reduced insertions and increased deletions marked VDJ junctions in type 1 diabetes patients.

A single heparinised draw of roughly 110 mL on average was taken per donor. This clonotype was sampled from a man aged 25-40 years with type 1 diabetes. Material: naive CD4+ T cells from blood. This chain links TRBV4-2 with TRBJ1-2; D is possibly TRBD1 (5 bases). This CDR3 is CASSQVAGGGYTF. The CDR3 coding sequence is TGTGCCAGCAGCCAAGTGGCGGGGGGTGGCTACACCTTC.